Below, one TCR beta chain is given with its context. The target of this receptor is not known. Base qualities are not provided; no much larger clone lies one nucleotide away. This sample stems from a study of control samples from healthy donors and cancer patients (dated by TCRdb to 2020 to 2022). The germline V gene (reference sequence) specifies GTSNPN as CDR1 and SVGIG as CDR2. Ends trimmed: V by 6 bases, J by 1 base; bases unmatched to a gene: 2. From its cysteine to its phenylalanine, the CDR3 spans 12 amino acids. The DNA shown is the 36-base CDR3, in frame from base 1. Receptor amplification or capture employed the immunoSEQ multiplex PCR assay. The immuneACCESS repertoire file appears here via TCRdb, limited to in-frame rearrangements. These files lack a portion of the clones; in checked studies, under half of the deficit traces to unresolved V genes, and the cause of the others is not known. The sample table holds 75,000 to 90,000 clones, of which under 90% were seen once. Over 2% of the sample goes to the ten largest clones.

The specimen was blood. This chain is built from TRBV30 and TRBJ2-7; 8 bases in between match TRBD1. The clonotype originates from a woman aged 40 to 50 in good health. This receptor has the CDR3 CACRDRSYEQYF. At the DNA level, the sequence is TGTGCCTGCCGGGACAGGTCCTACGAGCAGTACTTC. Extended through the reference TRBV30 and TRBJ2-7 proteins, this CDR3 yields the full variable domain: SQTIHQWPATLVQPVGSPLSLECTVEGTSNPNLYWYRQAAGRGLQLLFYSVGIGQISSEVPQNLSASRPQDRQFILSSKKLLLSDSGFYLCACRDRSYEQYFGPGTRLTVT.